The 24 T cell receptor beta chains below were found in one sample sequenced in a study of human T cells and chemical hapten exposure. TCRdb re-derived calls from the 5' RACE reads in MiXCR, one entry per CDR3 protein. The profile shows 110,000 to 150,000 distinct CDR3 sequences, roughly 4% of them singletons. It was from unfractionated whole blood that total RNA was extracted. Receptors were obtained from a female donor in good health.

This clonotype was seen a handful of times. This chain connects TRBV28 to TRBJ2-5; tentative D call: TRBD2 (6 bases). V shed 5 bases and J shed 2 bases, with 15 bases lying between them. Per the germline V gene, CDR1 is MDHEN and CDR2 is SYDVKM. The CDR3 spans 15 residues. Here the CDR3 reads CASSPLATPQETQYF. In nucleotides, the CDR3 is TGTGCCAGCAGTCCTCTAGCGACCCCTCAAGAGACCCAGTACTTC.

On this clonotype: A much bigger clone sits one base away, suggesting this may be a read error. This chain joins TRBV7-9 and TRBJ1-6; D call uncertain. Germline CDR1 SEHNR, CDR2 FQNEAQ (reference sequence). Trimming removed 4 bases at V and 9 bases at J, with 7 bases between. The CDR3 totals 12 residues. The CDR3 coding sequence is TGTGCCAGCAGCTGTACCGCTTCACCCCTCCACTTT. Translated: CASSCTASPLHF.

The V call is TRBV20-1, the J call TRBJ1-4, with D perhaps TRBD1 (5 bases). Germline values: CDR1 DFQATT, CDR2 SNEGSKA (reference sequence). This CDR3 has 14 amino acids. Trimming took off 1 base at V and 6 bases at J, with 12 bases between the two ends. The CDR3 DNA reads TGCAGTGCTAGAGGGCAGGGAAGCTATGAAAAACTGTTTTTT. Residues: CSARGQGSYEKLFF.

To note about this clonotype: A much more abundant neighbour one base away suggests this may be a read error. The CDR3 DNA reads as TGTGCCAGCAGCTTAGCCGGGACAGGGGGCGCTGAAGCTTTCTTT. Its translation is CASSLAGTGGAEAFF. V and J are TRBV7-8 and TRBJ1-1; 12 positions agree with TRBD1. The V segment lost 0 bases and the J segment 6 bases; nucleotides outside the gene matches: 2. CDR1 SGHVS and CDR2 FQNEAQ come from the germline V gene. The CDR3 loop spans 15 amino acids.

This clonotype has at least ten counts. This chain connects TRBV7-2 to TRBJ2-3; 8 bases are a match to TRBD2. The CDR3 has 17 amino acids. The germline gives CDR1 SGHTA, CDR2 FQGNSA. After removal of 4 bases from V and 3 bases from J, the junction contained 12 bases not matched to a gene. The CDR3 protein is CASSSPGRGVTTDTQYF. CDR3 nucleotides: TGTGCCAGCAGCTCGCCTGGGCGGGGGGTGACGACAGATACGCAGTATTTT.

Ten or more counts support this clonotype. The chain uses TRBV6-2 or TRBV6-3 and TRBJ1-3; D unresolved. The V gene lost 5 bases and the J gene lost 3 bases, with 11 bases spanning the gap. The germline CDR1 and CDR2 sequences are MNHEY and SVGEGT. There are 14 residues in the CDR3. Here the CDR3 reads CASSRDGFGNTIYF. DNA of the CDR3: TGTGCCAGCAGTCGCGACGGTTTTGGAAACACCATATATTTT.

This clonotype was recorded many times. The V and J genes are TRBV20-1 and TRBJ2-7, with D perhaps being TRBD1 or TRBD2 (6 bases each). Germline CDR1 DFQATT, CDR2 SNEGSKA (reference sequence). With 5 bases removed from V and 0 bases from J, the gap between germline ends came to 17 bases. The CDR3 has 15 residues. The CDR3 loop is CSAVNRGPSSYEQYF. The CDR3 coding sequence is TGCAGTGCTGTCAATCGGGGGCCGAGCTCCTACGAGCAGTACTTC.

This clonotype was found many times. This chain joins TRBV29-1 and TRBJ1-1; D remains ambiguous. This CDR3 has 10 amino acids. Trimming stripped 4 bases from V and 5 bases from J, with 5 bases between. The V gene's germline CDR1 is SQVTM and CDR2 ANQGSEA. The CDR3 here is CSVGDTEAFF. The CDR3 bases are TGCAGCGTTGGAGATACTGAAGCTTTCTTT.

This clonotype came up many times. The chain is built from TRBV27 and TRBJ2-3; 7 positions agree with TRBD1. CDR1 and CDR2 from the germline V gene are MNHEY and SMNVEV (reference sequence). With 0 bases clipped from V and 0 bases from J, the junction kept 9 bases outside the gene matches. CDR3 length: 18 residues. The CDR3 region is CASSLSGGQLISTDTQYF. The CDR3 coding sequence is TGTGCCAGCAGTTTATCAGGGGGACAGCTAATTAGCACAGATACGCAGTATTTT.

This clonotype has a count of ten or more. In DNA, the CDR3 is TGTGCCAGCAGTCCGAGTGGCACTGAAGCTTTCTTT. Translating gives CASSPSGTEAFF. The V gene is TRBV12-3 or TRBV12-4, the J gene TRBJ1-1; D remains unclear. This CDR3 has 12 amino acids. V was shortened by 5 bases and J by 4 bases, with 8 bases between the two germline ends.

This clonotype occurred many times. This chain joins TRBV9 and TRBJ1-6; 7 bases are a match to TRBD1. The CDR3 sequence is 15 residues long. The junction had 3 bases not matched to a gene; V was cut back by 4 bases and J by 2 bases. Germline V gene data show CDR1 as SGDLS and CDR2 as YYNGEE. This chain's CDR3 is CASSPGQAYNSPLHF. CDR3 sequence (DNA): TGTGCCAGCAGCCCAGGACAGGCCTATAATTCACCCCTCCACTTT.

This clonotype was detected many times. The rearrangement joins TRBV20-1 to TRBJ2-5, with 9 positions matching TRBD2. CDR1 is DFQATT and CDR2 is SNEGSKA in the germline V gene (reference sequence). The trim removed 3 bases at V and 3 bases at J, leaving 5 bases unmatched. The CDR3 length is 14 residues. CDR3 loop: CSARAGGQEETQYF. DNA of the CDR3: TGCAGTGCTAGGGCGGGGGGGCAGGAAGAGACCCAGTACTTC.

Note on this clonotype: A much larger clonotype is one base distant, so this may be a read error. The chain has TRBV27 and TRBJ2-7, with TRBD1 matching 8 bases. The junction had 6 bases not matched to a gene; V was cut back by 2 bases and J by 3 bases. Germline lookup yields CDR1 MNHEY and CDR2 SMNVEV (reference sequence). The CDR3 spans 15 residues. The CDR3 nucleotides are TGTGCCAGCAGTTTAGCGAGGGACAGGTACTACGAGCAGTACTTC. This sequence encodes CASSLARDRYYEQYF.

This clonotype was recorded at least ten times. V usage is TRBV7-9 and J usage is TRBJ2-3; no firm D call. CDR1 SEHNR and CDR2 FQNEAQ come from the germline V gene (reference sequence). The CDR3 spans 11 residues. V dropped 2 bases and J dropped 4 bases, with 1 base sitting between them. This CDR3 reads CASSLSDTQYF. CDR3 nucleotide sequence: TGTGCCAGCAGCTTATCAGATACGCAGTATTTT.

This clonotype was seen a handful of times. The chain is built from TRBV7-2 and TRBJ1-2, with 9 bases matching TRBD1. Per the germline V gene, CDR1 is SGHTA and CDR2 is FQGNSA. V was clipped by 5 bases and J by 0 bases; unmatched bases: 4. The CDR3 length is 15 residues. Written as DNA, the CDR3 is TGTGCCAGCAGCCGGGACAGGGCCACTAACTATGGCTACACCTTC. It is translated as CASSRDRATNYGYTF.

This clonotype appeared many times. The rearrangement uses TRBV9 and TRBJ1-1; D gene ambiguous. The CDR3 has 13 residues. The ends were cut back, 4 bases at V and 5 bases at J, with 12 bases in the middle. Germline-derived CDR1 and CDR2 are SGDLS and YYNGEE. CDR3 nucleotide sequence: TGTGCCAGCAGCACCACGACGGGAACTGAAGCTTTCTTT. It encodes CASSTTTGTEAFF.

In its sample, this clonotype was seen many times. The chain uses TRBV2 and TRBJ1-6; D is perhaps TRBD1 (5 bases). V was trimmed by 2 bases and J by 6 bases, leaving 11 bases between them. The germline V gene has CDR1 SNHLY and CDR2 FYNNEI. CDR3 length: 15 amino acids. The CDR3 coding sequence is TGTGCCAGCAGTGAATACGGGGCGACTAATTCACCCCTCCACTTT. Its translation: CASSEYGATNSPLHF.

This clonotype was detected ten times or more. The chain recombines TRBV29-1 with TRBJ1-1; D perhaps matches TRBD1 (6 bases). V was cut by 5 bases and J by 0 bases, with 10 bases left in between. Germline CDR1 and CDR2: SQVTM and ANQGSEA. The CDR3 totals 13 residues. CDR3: CSVLTGMNTEAFF. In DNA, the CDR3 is TGCAGCGTTTTAACAGGGATGAACACTGAAGCTTTCTTT.

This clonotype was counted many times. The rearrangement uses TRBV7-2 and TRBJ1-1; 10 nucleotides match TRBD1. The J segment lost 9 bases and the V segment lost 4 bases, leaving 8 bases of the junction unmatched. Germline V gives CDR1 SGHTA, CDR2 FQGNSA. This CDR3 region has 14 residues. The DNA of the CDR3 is TGTGCCAGCAGCTGGGGGGGACAGGGGCTTCAAGCTTTCTTT. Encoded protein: CASSWGGQGLQAFF.

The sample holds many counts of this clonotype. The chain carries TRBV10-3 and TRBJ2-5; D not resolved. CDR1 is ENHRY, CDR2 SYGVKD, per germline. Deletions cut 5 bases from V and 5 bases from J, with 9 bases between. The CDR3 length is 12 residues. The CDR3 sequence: CAISPDGETQYF. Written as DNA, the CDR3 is TGTGCCATCAGTCCCGACGGGGAGACCCAGTACTTC.

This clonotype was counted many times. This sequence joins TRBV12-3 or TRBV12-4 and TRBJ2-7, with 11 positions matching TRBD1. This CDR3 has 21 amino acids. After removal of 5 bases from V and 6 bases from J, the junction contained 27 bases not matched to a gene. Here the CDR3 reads CASSPTRRGIIKPGQGVEQYF. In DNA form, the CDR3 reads TGTGCCAGCAGTCCCACCCGGCGGGGAATTATAAAACCGGGACAGGGGGTCGAGCAGTACTTC.

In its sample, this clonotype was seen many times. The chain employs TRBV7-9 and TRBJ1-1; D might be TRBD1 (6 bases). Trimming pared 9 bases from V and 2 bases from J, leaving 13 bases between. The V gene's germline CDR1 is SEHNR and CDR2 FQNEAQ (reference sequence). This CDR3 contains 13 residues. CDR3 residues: CASTTGTNTEAFF. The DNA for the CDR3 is TGTGCCAGTACGACAGGAACCAACACTGAAGCTTTCTTT.

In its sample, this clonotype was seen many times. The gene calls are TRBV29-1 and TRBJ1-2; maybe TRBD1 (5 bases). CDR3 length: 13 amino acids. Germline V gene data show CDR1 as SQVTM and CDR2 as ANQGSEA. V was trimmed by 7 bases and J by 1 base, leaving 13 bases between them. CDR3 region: CSALRQNNYGYTF. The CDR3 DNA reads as TGCAGCGCACTCCGACAGAATAACTATGGCTACACCTTC.

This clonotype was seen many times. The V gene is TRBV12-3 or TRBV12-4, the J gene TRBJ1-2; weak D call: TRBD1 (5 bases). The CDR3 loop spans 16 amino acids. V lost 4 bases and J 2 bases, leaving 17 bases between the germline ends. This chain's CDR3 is CASSSSLGLENYGYTF. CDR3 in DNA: TGTGCCAGCAGTTCCTCTTTGGGGCTTGAGAACTATGGCTACACCTTC.